This is a list of T cell receptor beta chains from one sample in a study of blood T cell repertoires in COVID-19. Some clones are missing from TCRdb's copy, which holds only in-frame ones; the method was immunoSEQ multiplex PCR. The table includes 200,000 to 300,000 clones, roughly 85% detected once. The sample comprised peripheral blood. These receptors were collected from a man in his forties or fifties with COVID-19, enrolled during active disease. Each CDR3 is given with its conserved first and last residue. The D gene is left open where the match is weak. Rows may omit the clone size; those that give it use once, few, many or a size class.

d_call	v_call	j_call	clone_size	cdr3_aa	cdr3_nt
.	TRBV10-2	TRBJ2-7	.	CASSESALVGEQYF	TGCGCCAGCAGTGAGTCGGCACTAGTTGGCGAGCAGTACTTC
.	TRBV9	TRBJ2-1	.	CASSALRGDNEQFF	TGTGCCAGCAGCGCCCTTAGGGGTGACAATGAGCAGTTCTTC
.	TRBV12-3/TRBV12-4	TRBJ1-2	.	CASSFWEGYGYTF	TGTGCCAGCAGTTTTTGGGAGGGCTATGGCTACACCTTC
.	TRBV7-9	TRBJ1-1	.	CASSRSDSYTEAFF	TGTGCCAGCAGCCGTTCCGACAGCTACACTGAAGCTTTCTTT
TRBD2	TRBV7-9	TRBJ2-1	.	CASSLLAGGQYNEQFF	TGTGCCAGCAGCTTACTAGCGGGGGGGCAGTACAATGAGCAGTTCTTC
.	TRBV20-1	TRBJ1-1	.	CSARDTEAFF	TGCAGTGCACGGGACACTGAAGCTTTCTTT
.	TRBV9	TRBJ2-5	.	CASSVGRIAQETQYF	TGTGCCAGCAGCGTAGGGCGGATTGCTCAAGAGACCCAGTACTTC
.	TRBV12-3/TRBV12-4	TRBJ2-5	.	CASSATGPETQYF	TGTGCCAGCAGTGCGACAGGCCCAGAGACCCAGTACTTC
TRBD1	TRBV28	TRBJ2-2	.	CASSPTGGPGELFF	TGTGCCAGCAGCCCGACAGGGGGCCCCGGGGAGCTGTTTTTT
.	TRBV6-5	TRBJ2-7	once	CASSVREGAYEQYF	TGTGCCAGCAGCGTCCGGGAAGGAGCCTACGAGCAGTACTTC
TRBD1	TRBV10-3	TRBJ1-1	.	CAISGQGAQTEAFF	TGTGCCATCAGTGGGCAGGGGGCCCAAACTGAAGCTTTCTTT
TRBD1	TRBV2	TRBJ1-4	.	CASGQGTNEKLFF	TGTGCCAGCGGACAGGGGACAAATGAAAAACTGTTTTTT
.	TRBV7-2	TRBJ1-1	.	CASSWTFSEAFF	TGTGCCAGCAGCTGGACATTTTCTGAAGCTTTCTTT
.	TRBV3-1/TRBV3-2	TRBJ1-2	.	CASSQVYGGYTF	TGTGCCAGCAGCCAGGTTTACGGGGGCTACACCTTC
TRBD1	TRBV4-1	TRBJ1-2	.	CASSLTGTGDYGYTF	TGCGCCAGCAGCTTAACCGGGACAGGGGATTATGGCTACACCTTC
TRBD1	TRBV4-1	TRBJ2-3	.	CASSQGTGTGATTDTQYF	TGCGCCAGCAGCCAAGGAACCGGGACAGGGGCAACGACAGATACGCAGTATTTT
.	TRBV6-5	TRBJ1-1	once	CASAYYSNTEAFF	TGTGCCAGCGCCTACTACTCGAACACTGAAGCTTTCTTT
.	TRBV28	TRBJ2-2	.	CASSLGGAIGELFF	TGTGCCAGCAGTCTTGGTGGGGCGATCGGGGAGCTGTTTTTT
.	TRBV7-9	TRBJ2-3	.	CASSLGSGDTQYF	TGTGCCAGCAGCTTAGGTTCGGGGGATACGCAGTATTTT
.	TRBV5-5	TRBJ2-7	.	CASSLISIVHEQYF	TGTGCCAGCAGCTTGATTAGTATAGTCCACGAGCAGTACTTC
.	TRBV6-5	TRBJ1-1	many	CASSLRTAHTEAFF	TGTGCCAGCAGTCTTCGGACAGCTCACACTGAAGCTTTCTTT
.	TRBV14	TRBJ1-5	.	CASSQDPGLPQHF	TGTGCCAGCAGCCAAGACCCGGGTTTGCCCCAGCATTTT
TRBD1	TRBV29-1	TRBJ1-5	few	CSVEGQGAGQPQHF	TGCAGCGTTGAGGGACAGGGGGCTGGACAGCCCCAGCATTTT
.	TRBV5-5	TRBJ1-2	.	CASSFNREYRYTF	TGTGCCAGCAGCTTCAACAGGGAATATCGCTACACCTTC
.	TRBV30	TRBJ2-7	.	CAWRTLGRGYEQYF	TGTGCCTGGAGGACCCTCGGTCGCGGCTACGAGCAGTACTTC
.	TRBV3-1/TRBV3-2	TRBJ1-4	.	CASSHFHGVNEKLFF	TGTGCCAGCAGCCACTTCCACGGGGTAAATGAAAAACTGTTTTTT
.	TRBV5-1	TRBJ2-2	.	CASSYQGNTGELFF	TGCGCCAGCAGCTATCAGGGGAACACCGGGGAGCTGTTTTTT
TRBD2	TRBV7-8	TRBJ2-7	.	CASSLVIRTSGSYEQYF	TGTGCCAGCAGCTTAGTTATCCGGACTAGCGGGTCCTACGAGCAGTACTTC
.	TRBV5-3	TRBJ1-6	.	CARSLGAQQGVGSPLHF	TGTGCCAGAAGCTTGGGGGCCCAGCAGGGTGTCGGGTCACCCCTCCACTTT
.	TRBV7-3	TRBJ2-5	.	CASSLRVEETQYF	TGTGCCAGCAGCTTACGGGTTGAGGAGACCCAGTACTTC
TRBD1	TRBV24-1	TRBJ1-1	once	CATAPTVGTGPGSTEAFF	TGTGCCACCGCGCCCACCGTCGGGACAGGTCCTGGGAGCACTGAAGCTTTCTTT
.	TRBV4-1	TRBJ2-6	.	CASSLISGANVLTF	TGCGCCAGCAGCCTTATCTCTGGGGCCAACGTCCTGACTTTC
TRBD2	TRBV6-5	TRBJ2-7	.	CASSYGGGGIYEQYF	TGTGCCAGCAGTTACGGTGGGGGGGGTATCTACGAGCAGTACTTC
.	TRBV12-3/TRBV12-4	TRBJ2-7	.	CASSTGVSYEQYF	TGTGCCAGCAGTACCGGTGTTTCCTACGAGCAGTACTTC
TRBD1	TRBV6-4	TRBJ1-1	.	CASSSTGRLTEAFF	TGTGCCAGCAGTTCGACAGGGCGCCTCACTGAAGCTTTCTTT
.	TRBV6-5	TRBJ1-1	.	CASKTQGSGYTEAFF	TGTGCCAGCAAAACTCAGGGTTCCGGTTACACTGAAGCTTTCTTT
TRBD1	TRBV2	TRBJ2-7	.	CASQEDRDYEQYF	TGTGCCAGCCAGGAGGACAGGGACTACGAGCAGTACTTC
TRBD2	TRBV5-1	TRBJ2-5	.	CASSLGTAGGQETQYF	TGCGCCAGCAGCTTGGGGACCGCGGGGGGGCAAGAGACCCAGTACTTC
TRBD1	TRBV6-6	TRBJ2-1	.	CASRTDTGGRNEQFF	TGTGCCAGCAGAACGGATACAGGGGGGCGAAATGAGCAGTTCTTC
TRBD1	TRBV29-1	TRBJ1-5	.	CSVRGQGKGPQHF	TGCAGCGTCCGCGGACAGGGCAAGGGGCCCCAGCATTTT
TRBD1	TRBV5-3	TRBJ2-7	.	CARPPDRGHVYEQYF	TGTGCCAGACCTCCAGACAGGGGGCATGTCTACGAGCAGTACTTC
TRBD1	TRBV5-6	TRBJ1-4	.	CASSPGDSGVSANEKLFF	TGTGCCAGCAGCCCGGGGGACAGCGGAGTCTCGGCTAATGAAAAACTGTTTTTT
TRBD2	TRBV7-6	TRBJ2-5	.	CASSSSGLAGPQAQYF	TGTGCCAGCAGCTCCTCGGGACTAGCGGGACCTCAGGCCCAGTACTTC
TRBD2	TRBV4-3	TRBJ2-7	.	CASSSNGGGYEQYF	TGCGCCAGCAGTTCAAACGGGGGGGGTTACGAGCAGTACTTC
.	TRBV7-2	TRBJ1-1	.	CASSLGGVRGTEAFF	TGTGCCAGCAGCTTAGGGGGGGTGAGGGGCACTGAAGCTTTCTTT
.	TRBV7-3	TRBJ1-1	.	CASSLSGSGTSGTEAFF	TGTGCCAGCAGCTTATCTGGTTCCGGCACCTCGGGCACTGAAGCTTTCTTT
.	TRBV6-5	TRBJ1-1	.	CASSYSTNAEAFF	TGTGCCAGCAGTTACTCGACAAACGCTGAAGCTTTCTTT
.	TRBV7-3	TRBJ1-1	.	CASSLGGSLNQAFF	TGTGCCAGCAGCTTGGGGGGGAGCCTCAACCAGGCTTTCTTT